The 20 T cell receptor beta chains given below trace back to one sample, sequenced in a study of cytomegalovirus exposure and HLA in healthy donors (dated by TCRdb to about 2017). Library preparation employed the immunoSEQ multiplex PCR assay. For the multiplex PCR, a mixture combining 60 forward primers for TCR Vbeta segments and 13 reverse primers for TCR Jbeta segments was used. TCRdb stores this immuneACCESS table with in-frame sequences only. Part of the clones is absent; in the studies checked, under half of the shortfall reflects unresolved V genes, and no reason is known for the rest. A total of approximately 130,000 clones appear in this sample, 85% of them only once. The leading ten clones occupy approximately 6.7% of the sample. The source material was PBMCs. The receptors were gathered from a woman aged 25 to 45 in good health and CMV-seropositive.

The V call is TRBV9, the J call TRBJ1-2; D is perhaps TRBD1 (6 bases). The germline CDR1 and CDR2 sequences are SGDLS and YYNGEE. The V end was cut by 4 bases, the J end by 4 bases, with 8 bases between. There are 12 residues in the CDR3. The CDR3 reads CASSRDTYGYTF. Written as DNA, the CDR3 is TGTGCCAGCAGCAGGGACACCTATGGCTACACCTTC.

The V gene is TRBV9, the J gene TRBJ1-2, with no clear D. The germline V and J ends were trimmed by 3 bases and 2 bases, with 11 bases remaining between them. The CDR3 covers 14 residues. Germline V gene lookup returns CDR1 SGDLS and CDR2 YYNGEE. The CDR3 bases are TGTGCCAGCAGCGGGGCAGGCCCCAACTATGGCTACACCTTC. It translates to CASSGAGPNYGYTF. Filled out from reference TRBV9 and TRBJ1-2, the complete variable domain reads DSGVTQTPKHLITATGQRVTLRCSPRSGDLSVYWYQQSLDQGLQFLIQYYNGEERAKGNILERFSAQQFPDLHSELNLSSLELGDSALYFCASSGAGPNYGYTFGSGTRLTVV.

DNA of the CDR3: TGTGCCAGTAGTATCCTACAGGGGGGTATTCGGGTCGATGGCTACACCTTC. It yields the protein CASSILQGGIRVDGYTF. The gene calls are TRBV19 and TRBJ1-2; 8 nucleotides line up with TRBD1. There are 17 residues in the CDR3. V shed 3 bases, J shed 6 bases, and the junction held 15 bases outside the gene matches. Looked up from germline, CDR1 is LNHDA and CDR2 is SQIVND (reference sequence).

The chain carries TRBV2 and TRBJ2-1; weak D call: TRBD2 (6 bases). Trimming stripped 6 bases from V and 0 bases from J, with 12 bases between. Per germline, CDR1 SNHLY and CDR2 FYNNEI. The CDR3 spans 15 residues. In DNA form, the CDR3 reads TGTGCCAGCAGAGCCCGGGACTTCTCCTACAATGAGCAGTTCTTC. Its translation: CASRARDFSYNEQFF. The whole variable domain, filled in from reference TRBV2 and TRBJ2-1, reads EPEVTQTPSHQVTQMGQEVILRCVPISNHLYFYWYRQILGQKVEFLVSFYNNEISEKSEIFDDQFSVERPDGSNFTLKIRSTKLEDSAMYFCASRARDFSYNEQFFGPGTRLTVL.

This clone occurred once. This CDR3 reads CARHRDRVTEQYF. Here the CDR3 DNA reads TGCGCCAGACACCGGGACAGGGTAACCGAGCAGTACTTC. This chain links TRBV5-1 with TRBJ2-7; 9 bases are a match to TRBD1. With 8 bases clipped from V and 6 bases from J, the junction kept 9 bases outside the gene matches. The CDR3 totals 13 residues. Germline-derived CDR1 and CDR2 are SGHRS and YFSETQ.

This chain uses TRBV19 with TRBJ1-1; D may be TRBD1 (6 bases). Germline CDR1 is LNHDA and CDR2 is SQIVND (reference sequence). The length of the CDR3 is 17 residues. V was shortened by 4 bases and J by 0 bases, with 18 bases between the two germline ends. The CDR3 sequence is CASSTPGEPLMNTEAFF. CDR3 coding DNA: TGTGCCAGTAGTACTCCAGGGGAGCCCCTTATGAACACTGAAGCTTTCTTT. Full variable domain (outside the CDR3, taken from reference TRBV19 and TRBJ1-1): DGGITQSPKYLFRKEGQNVTLSCEQNLNHDAMYWYRQDPGQGLRLIYYSQIVNDFQKGDIAEGYSVSREKKESFPLTVTSAQKNPTAFYLCASSTPGEPLMNTEAFFGQGTRLTVV.

CDR3 bases: TGCGCCAGCAGCTTGGCCGCCGGGGCAGATACGCAGTATTTT. Its protein product is CASSLAAGADTQYF. The V call is TRBV5-1, the J call TRBJ2-3; maybe TRBD2 (5 bases). This CDR3 spans 14 amino acids. The germline V gene has CDR1 SGHRS and CDR2 YFSETQ. V was trimmed by 0 bases and J by 4 bases, leaving 9 bases between them.

This chain connects TRBV28 to TRBJ1-2, with 7 bases matching TRBD1. V lost 0 bases, J lost 4 bases, and 11 bases stayed unmatched. Germline V gene sequence: CDR1 MDHEN, CDR2 SYDVKM. The CDR3 spans 17 residues. CDR3 protein: CASSLWEGAQDSYGYTF. The CDR3 bases are TGTGCCAGCAGTTTATGGGAGGGGGCGCAGGATAGCTATGGCTACACCTTC.

This chain uses TRBV27 with TRBJ2-1, with TRBD2 matching over 7 bases. Germline lookup yields CDR1 MNHEY and CDR2 SMNVEV (reference sequence). The J segment lost 6 bases and the V segment lost 3 bases, leaving 8 bases of the junction unmatched. CDR3 length equals 15 residues. DNA for the CDR3: TGTGCCAGCAGTTTTGGGGGGAGCGGGGCCAATGAGCAGTTCTTC. It translates to CASSFGGSGANEQFF.

V is TRBV5-1 and J is TRBJ2-3, with 7 bases aligning to TRBD2. Looked up from germline, CDR1 is SGHRS and CDR2 is YFSETQ. This CDR3 spans 21 amino acids. V was pared by 0 bases and J by 0 bases, with 19 bases of the junction left unmatched. CDR3 region: CASSLEGGRALGTGSTDTQYF. CDR3 DNA sequence: TGCGCCAGCAGCTTGGAGGGCGGGAGAGCCCTCGGAACCGGTAGCACAGATACGCAGTATTTT.

The CDR3 loop is CASSSGQYQETQYF. The CDR3 DNA sequence: TGCGCCAGCAGCTCGGGACAGTACCAAGAGACCCAGTACTTC. The chain has TRBV5-1 and TRBJ2-5; 7 nucleotides agree with TRBD1. This CDR3 has 14 residues. Germline V CDR1 and CDR2: SGHRS, YFSETQ. V shed 3 bases and J 0 bases; nucleotides not matched to a gene: 2.

The rearrangement links TRBV5-1 to TRBJ2-5, with a possible D match to TRBD2 (6 bases). V was pared by 8 bases and J by 3 bases, with 20 bases between. The CDR3 is 15 residues long. CDR1 is SGHRS and CDR2 is YFSETQ in the germline V gene. The DNA of the CDR3 is TGCGCCAGTGCCCGCTCTAAACTAGCAGAAGAGACCCAGTACTTC. Translation: CASARSKLAEETQYF.

This clone was seen only once. The rearrangement links TRBV4-1 to TRBJ2-5, with D tentatively TRBD1 (6 bases). The CDR3 sequence is 15 residues long. Per the germline V gene, CDR1 is MGHRA and CDR2 is YSYEKL. V lost 0 bases and J lost 5, with 13 bases in between. DNA of the CDR3: TGCGCCAGCAGCCAAGACCCCAGGGGTGGCGAGACCCAGTACTTC. Amino acid sequence: CASSQDPRGGETQYF.

The chain links TRBV6-5 to TRBJ2-1; TRBD1 is a possible D gene (5 bases). V lost 6 bases to trimming and J lost 7 bases, with 10 bases between them. Germline V gene data show CDR1 as MNHEY and CDR2 as SVGAGI. The CDR3 is 12 amino acids. This CDR3 reads CASSRDSNEQFF. The CDR3, as DNA: TGTGCCAGCAGCCGCGACAGTAATGAGCAGTTCTTC.

The chain recombines TRBV28 with TRBJ1-2, with unresolved D. The CDR3 sequence is 15 residues long. The germline V gene encodes CDR1 MDHEN and CDR2 SYDVKM. The V and J ends lost 1 base and 6 bases respectively, with 15 bases between them. This CDR3 reads CASSLFPEGQHGYTF. CDR3 nucleotide sequence: TGTGCCAGCAGTTTATTCCCGGAGGGCCAACATGGCTACACCTTC.

The rearrangement links TRBV6-1 to TRBJ1-1, with 11 bases lining up with TRBD1. Per germline, CDR1 MNHNS and CDR2 SASEGT. V dropped 8 bases and J dropped 4; count of bases not matched to a gene: 6. CDR3 length equals 14 residues. The CDR3 sequence is CASYFGTGGTEAFF. CDR3 DNA: TGTGCCAGCTATTTCGGGACAGGGGGCACTGAAGCTTTCTTT.

This chain joins TRBV19 and TRBJ1-5; 7 nucleotides agree with TRBD1. CDR1 LNHDA and CDR2 SQIVND come from the germline V gene (reference sequence). The CDR3 has 13 amino acids. V was clipped by 10 bases and J by 1 base; unmatched bases: 4. In nucleotides, the CDR3 is TGTGCCACCGGGGACAGAAGCAATCAGCCCCAGCATTTT. As protein: CATGDRSNQPQHF.

This clone was seen a handful of times. The V and J genes are TRBV6-1 and TRBJ1-1, with TRBD1 identical over 8 bases. Trimming at V came to 10 bases and at J to 2 bases, leaving 12 bases not matched to a gene. The germline V gene encodes CDR1 MNHNS and CDR2 SASEGT. The CDR3 has 15 amino acids. This chain's CDR3 is CAISEQGGLNTEAFF. CDR3 sequence (DNA): TGTGCCATCTCGGAACAGGGGGGGTTAAACACTGAAGCTTTCTTT.

This clone was counted at least ten times. The rearrangement links TRBV2 to TRBJ1-2; the match to TRBD1 covers 7 bases. There are 16 residues in the CDR3. The V segment lost 8 bases and the J segment 6 bases; nucleotides outside the gene matches: 18. Germline V lookup: CDR1 SNHLY, CDR2 FYNNEI. The CDR3 DNA follows: TGTGCCAGCGCGCCTCTTTCCGGGACAGACATTGATGGCTACACCTTC. Protein sequence: CASAPLSGTDIDGYTF. Filled out from reference TRBV2 and TRBJ1-2, the complete variable domain reads EPEVTQTPSHQVTQMGQEVILRCVPISNHLYFYWYRQILGQKVEFLVSFYNNEISEKSEIFDDQFSVERPDGSNFTLKIRSTKLEDSAMYFCASAPLSGTDIDGYTFGSGTRLTVV.

This rearrangement joins TRBV28 to TRBJ2-7; TRBD1 agrees at 7 bases. The CDR3 runs to 16 residues. CDR1 and CDR2 from the germline V gene are MDHEN and SYDVKM. Trimming removed 3 bases from V and 2 bases from J; junction bases left unmatched: 10. The CDR3 nucleotides read TGTGCCAGCAGTTTTGGGCTCAGGGGGTCAACCTACGAGCAGTACTTC. It is translated as CASSFGLRGSTYEQYF.